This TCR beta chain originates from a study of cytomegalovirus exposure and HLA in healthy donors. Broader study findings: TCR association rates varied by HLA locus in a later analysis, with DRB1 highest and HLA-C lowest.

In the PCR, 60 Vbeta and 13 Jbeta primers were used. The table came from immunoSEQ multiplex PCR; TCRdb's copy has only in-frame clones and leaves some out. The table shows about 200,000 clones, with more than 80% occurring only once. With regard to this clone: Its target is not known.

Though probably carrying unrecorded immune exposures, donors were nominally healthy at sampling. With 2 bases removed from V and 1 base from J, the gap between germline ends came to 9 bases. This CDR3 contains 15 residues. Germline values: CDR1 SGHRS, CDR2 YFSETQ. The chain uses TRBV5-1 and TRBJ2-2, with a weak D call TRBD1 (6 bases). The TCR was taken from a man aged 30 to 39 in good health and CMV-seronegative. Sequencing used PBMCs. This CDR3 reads CASSFPTGNTGELFF. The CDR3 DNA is TGCGCCAGCAGCTTTCCGACAGGGAACACCGGGGAGCTGTTTTTT.